This section outlines one T cell receptor beta chain sequence together with its context. The data were taken from a study of cytomegalovirus exposure and HLA in healthy donors. 13 Jbeta primers and 60 Vbeta primers were used for the PCR. This table comes from immunoSEQ multiplex PCR, and its TCRdb copy is limited to in-frame clones, with some not included. The profile shows about 200,000 clones, about 70% of them singletons. With 0 bases removed from V and 0 bases from J, the gap between germline ends came to 18 bases. The CDR3 totals 18 residues. The germline gives CDR1 MGHRA, CDR2 YSYEKL. Sequenced material: PBMCs. This rearrangement joins TRBV4-1 to TRBJ2-7; maybe TRBD2 (7 bases). The sequence was collected from a woman younger than 45 in good health and CMV-seronegative. DNA of the CDR3: TGCGCCAGCAGCCAAGATACCCGAGGGCGGGGGCGCTCCTACGAGCAGTACTTC. Its translation is CASSQDTRGRGRSYEQYF.